A selection of T cell receptor beta chains follows, all from one sample in a study of blood T cell repertoires in COVID-19. The data were produced by immunoSEQ multiplex PCR, yet TCRdb's version contains in-frame clones alone and is incomplete. Among nearly 200,000 clones listed, about 80% were seen once. Sequencing was carried out using peripheral blood. These receptors were taken from a human donor with acute or convalescent COVID-19. The donor label of this sample is uncertain. The CDR3 runs from the conserved cysteine through the conserved F or W. Each record gives: clone size, V gene, J gene, CDR3 protein. Only part of the rows carry a size: once, few, many, or a class if the clone is expanded.

.	TRBV5-1	TRBJ2-6	CATFRDTGSGANVLTF
.	TRBV30	TRBJ2-7	CAWTRGRLAGSYEQYF
.	TRBV18	TRBJ2-1	CASSPASGASYNEQFF
few	TRBV12-3/TRBV12-4	TRBJ2-3	CASSFGTTYTQYF
few	TRBV10-3	TRBJ2-1	CAISERYEQFF
.	TRBV6-4	TRBJ2-3	CASSTGSTDTQYF
.	TRBV5-1	TRBJ1-1	CASSLDVRANTEAFF
few	TRBV19	TRBJ1-5	CASSIGSRTGGSQPQHF
.	TRBV10-3	TRBJ1-1	CAISGAPGTGGPWGTEAFF
.	TRBV7-9	TRBJ2-1	CASSFPGQVTNEQFF
.	TRBV30	TRBJ2-7	CAWGRPVLNEQYF
.	TRBV7-8	TRBJ2-2	CASSFRGNTGELFF
.	TRBV2	TRBJ2-5	CASRPWGSGNQETQYF
.	TRBV6-5	TRBJ1-1	CASRRVDEAFF
.	TRBV24-1	TRBJ1-2	CATSDDKDRVDGYTF
.	TRBV5-6	TRBJ1-5	CASSSRGQPQHF
.	TRBV6-5	TRBJ2-4	CASSRTSEGNIQYF
.	TRBV5-5	TRBJ2-1	CASSLFPGRDEQFF
.	TRBV20-1	TRBJ2-5	CSARREETQYF
.	TRBV7-2	TRBJ2-7	CASTRTSGYEQYF
.	TRBV4-2	TRBJ1-3	CASSQAPTGGGNTIYF
.	TRBV3-1/TRBV3-2	TRBJ2-4	CASTQGPLAKNIQYF